One T cell receptor beta chain is described in this entry. Its antigen is unknown. The data are from a study of cytomegalovirus exposure and HLA in healthy donors. Overall study results and limits: In an earlier analysis, most TCR beta V segments were productive about 87% or about 30% of the time. A later analysis linked a missense variant in DCLRE1C to the trimming of TCR beta V and J genes. The majority of TCR sequences were rare, yet some public TCRs appeared in many donors. Association with HLA alleles at 0.05 false discovery rate was found for 16,951 TCR beta sequences in a later analysis.

The PCR was carried out with 60 Vbeta primers and 13 Jbeta primers. Sequenced by immunoSEQ multiplex PCR; TCRdb stores in-frame clones only, minus some. The sample includes 200,000 to 250,000 clones, about 80% seen only once; the top ten take 1.4%. Trimming cost V 6 bases and J 7 bases; bases outside gene matches: 8. This CDR3 contains 13 residues. Germline-derived CDR1 and CDR2 are MNHEY and SMNVEV (reference sequence). This TCR was recovered from a girl aged 5 to 17 in good health and CMV-seronegative. Specimen: PBMCs. V is TRBV27 and J is TRBJ2-7, with 8 bases lining up with TRBD2. The CDR3 is CASSPAGAGEQYF. CDR3 coding DNA: TGTGCCAGCAGCCCAGCGGGGGCGGGGGAGCAGTACTTC.